This record concerns one T cell receptor (beta chain) sequence. The antigen is undetermined. TCRdb's copy holds only in-frame clones and misses some; the assay was immunoSEQ multiplex PCR. The top ten clones hold around 0.4% of a sample with 2,500,000 or so clones, under 95% of them seen once. Looked up from germline, CDR1 is SGHNT and CDR2 is YYREEE (reference sequence). This CDR3 spans 16 amino acids. The trim removed 4 bases at V and 1 base at J, leaving 6 bases unmatched. The sample belongs to a study of shared clonotypes between healthy human individuals. Study background: The donor group consisted of a couple of women and a few men, aged 18 to 49.

Notes on the study in general: Investigators collected only blood, and repertoires in tissues likely differ. On the whole, naive subsets had larger estimated richness than memory subsets had. The diversity represented, both genetic and in exposure history, was limited by few donors.

The chain carries TRBV5-4 and TRBJ1-3, with TRBD1 matching 9 bases. The origin of this receptor is a man in his late teens or twenties in good health. Some clones in this sample may be carry-over from other donors' samples. Input material: naive CD4+ T cells from PBMCs. Subset of the sample: CD45RA+ positively selected. The CDR3: CASSRTGARSGNTIYF. The DNA for the CDR3 is TGTGCCAGCAGCAGGACAGGGGCGCGATCTGGAAACACCATATATTTT.